This T cell receptor (beta chain) was sequenced in a study of T cell changes during pregnancy in multiple sclerosis (dated by TCRdb to between 2018 and 2020). Describing the broader study: The study examined how the T cell repertoire changed over the course of pregnancy in women with multiple sclerosis.

Receptor libraries were prepared by the immunoSEQ multiplex PCR assay. TCRdb holds this immuneACCESS table with in-frame rearrangements only. Some clones are missing; in checked studies, unresolved V genes explain under half, and the rest has no known cause. The sample has roughly 62,000 clones on record, about 89% of them singletons. Around 2.5% of the sample comes from the top ten. With regard to this clone: No cognate antigen has been identified for it. No base quality information exists; no much larger clone differs at one position.

The CDR3 has 15 amino acids, counting the end cysteine and phenylalanine. Just the 45-base CDR3 DNA is kept, in frame starting at base 1. Clipping removes 1 base from V and 9 bases from J, with 6 as the unmatched junction base count. CDR1 and CDR2 are read off the germline V gene (reference sequence) as LNHDA and SQIVND. Source: peripheral blood, taken in the first trimester of pregnancy. This receptor chain uses TRBV19 and TRBJ2-1; 10 bases in the junction line up with TRBD2. The source of this sequence is a female donor with multiple sclerosis, enrolled in a pregnancy study. The nucleotide sequence reads TGTGCCAGTAGTATAGTTGGACTAGCGGCAGCTGAGCAGTTCTTC. It translates to CASSIVGLAAAEQFF.